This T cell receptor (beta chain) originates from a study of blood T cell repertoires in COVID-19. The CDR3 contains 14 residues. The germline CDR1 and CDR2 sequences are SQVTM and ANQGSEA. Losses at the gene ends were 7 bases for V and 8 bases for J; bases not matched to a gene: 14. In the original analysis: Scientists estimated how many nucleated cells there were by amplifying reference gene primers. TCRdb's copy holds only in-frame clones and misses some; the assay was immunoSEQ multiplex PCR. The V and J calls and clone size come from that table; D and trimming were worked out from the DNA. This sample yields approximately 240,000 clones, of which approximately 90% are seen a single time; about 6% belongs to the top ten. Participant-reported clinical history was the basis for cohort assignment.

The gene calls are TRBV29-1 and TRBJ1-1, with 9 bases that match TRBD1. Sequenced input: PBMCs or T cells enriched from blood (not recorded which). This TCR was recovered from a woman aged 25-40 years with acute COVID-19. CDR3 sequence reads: CSALRGQGGLEAFF. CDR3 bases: TGCAGCGCTTTACGGGGACAGGGAGGTTTAGAAGCTTTCTTT.